These T cell receptor beta chains were read from a single sample in a study of T cell responses to AZD1222 COVID-19 vaccine. Sequencing was performed with immunoSEQ multiplex PCR; in TCRdb, only in-frame clones are kept and a portion is missing. This repertoire shows some 80,000 clones, 70% to 90% found once; its top ten account for around 5.1%. Sequenced here: peripheral blood, sampled on day 0 of MenACWY control vaccination. These receptor sequences come from an adult in good health. The CDR3 runs from the conserved cysteine through the conserved F or W. The order of the fields is D gene, V gene, clone size, J gene, CDR3 protein, CDR3 DNA. A D gene is named only where the DNA matches it firmly. Size values are once, few and many counts, or a class for expanded clones, and some rows have none.

D gene: NA
V gene: TRBV18
clone size: NA
J gene: TRBJ2-7
CDR3 protein: CASSPGRTYEQYF
CDR3 DNA: TGTGCCAGCTCACCGGGCAGGACCTACGAGCAGTACTTC

D gene: NA
V gene: TRBV18
clone size: NA
J gene: TRBJ2-7
CDR3 protein: CASSPQQGTPIDAYF
CDR3 DNA: TGTGCCAGCTCACCACAACAAGGGACGCCTATAGATGCGTACTTC

D gene: NA
V gene: TRBV27
clone size: once
J gene: TRBJ2-1
CDR3 protein: CASSPTGPSSYNEQFF
CDR3 DNA: TGTGCCAGCAGTCCTACAGGGCCGAGCTCCTACAATGAGCAGTTCTTC

D gene: TRBD1
V gene: TRBV6-2/TRBV6-3
clone size: few
J gene: TRBJ1-4
CDR3 protein: CASIPPTGVGVEKLFF
CDR3 DNA: TGTGCCAGCATCCCACCTACAGGGGTCGGTGTTGAAAAACTGTTTTTT

D gene: NA
V gene: TRBV6-6
clone size: NA
J gene: TRBJ2-7
CDR3 protein: CASSYSNSYEQYF
CDR3 DNA: TGTGCCAGCAGTTACTCGAACTCCTACGAGCAGTACTTC

D gene: NA
V gene: TRBV9
clone size: once
J gene: TRBJ2-5
CDR3 protein: CASSVGGLSSGGAGETQYF
CDR3 DNA: TGTGCCAGCAGCGTAGGAGGCCTCTCAAGCGGTGGGGCCGGAGAGACCCAGTACTTC

D gene: NA
V gene: TRBV3-1/TRBV3-2
clone size: NA
J gene: TRBJ2-7
CDR3 protein: CASSQDGQGVYEQYF
CDR3 DNA: TGTGCCAGCAGCCAGGATGGTCAGGGCGTCTACGAGCAGTACTTC

D gene: NA
V gene: TRBV5-6
clone size: NA
J gene: TRBJ2-1
CDR3 protein: CASSFAYDEQFF
CDR3 DNA: TGTGCCAGCAGCTTCGCGTACGATGAGCAGTTCTTC

D gene: NA
V gene: TRBV9
clone size: NA
J gene: TRBJ1-3
CDR3 protein: CASSPLGSSGNTIYF
CDR3 DNA: TGTGCCAGCAGCCCCCTCGGGAGCTCTGGAAACACCATATATTTT

D gene: TRBD2
V gene: TRBV11-1
clone size: NA
J gene: TRBJ2-5
CDR3 protein: CASSPSGDSEETQYF
CDR3 DNA: TGTGCCAGCAGTCCTAGCGGGGACTCGGAGGAGACCCAGTACTTC

D gene: NA
V gene: TRBV5-8
clone size: NA
J gene: TRBJ2-3
CDR3 protein: CASSLESSRTDTQYF
CDR3 DNA: TGTGCCAGCAGCTTGGAGTCTAGCAGAACAGATACGCAGTATTTT

D gene: NA
V gene: TRBV7-9
clone size: NA
J gene: TRBJ1-5
CDR3 protein: CASSLDSGVQPQHF
CDR3 DNA: TGTGCCAGCAGCTTAGACTCGGGAGTTCAGCCCCAGCATTTT

D gene: TRBD1
V gene: TRBV19
clone size: NA
J gene: TRBJ1-2
CDR3 protein: CASSSWDRVGGYTF
CDR3 DNA: TGTGCCAGTAGTAGTTGGGACAGGGTAGGTGGCTACACCTTC

D gene: NA
V gene: TRBV7-2
clone size: NA
J gene: TRBJ1-1
CDR3 protein: CASTQDRVNTEAFF
CDR3 DNA: TGTGCCAGCACGCAGGACAGAGTGAACACTGAAGCTTTCTTT

D gene: NA
V gene: TRBV7-6
clone size: NA
J gene: TRBJ2-1
CDR3 protein: CASSLATGAGPRGNEQFF
CDR3 DNA: TGTGCCAGCAGCTTAGCGACGGGCGCGGGTCCGAGGGGGAATGAGCAGTTCTTC

D gene: NA
V gene: TRBV4-1
clone size: NA
J gene: TRBJ1-1
CDR3 protein: CASSQPPGGLNTEAFF
CDR3 DNA: TGCGCCAGCAGCCAACCCCCCGGGGGCTTGAACACTGAAGCTTTCTTT

D gene: NA
V gene: TRBV30
clone size: NA
J gene: TRBJ1-2
CDR3 protein: CAWSVRGPGGYTF
CDR3 DNA: TGTGCCTGGAGTGTACGAGGGCCGGGTGGCTACACCTTC

D gene: NA
V gene: TRBV6-5
clone size: NA
J gene: TRBJ1-4
CDR3 protein: CASSYTGRGGTELFF
CDR3 DNA: TGTGCCAGCAGTTACACCGGTAGGGGGGGGACGGAACTGTTTTTT

D gene: NA
V gene: TRBV12-3/TRBV12-4
clone size: once
J gene: TRBJ2-5
CDR3 protein: CASTSKETQYF
CDR3 DNA: TGTGCCAGCACCTCGAAAGAGACCCAGTACTTC

D gene: NA
V gene: TRBV3-1/TRBV3-2
clone size: NA
J gene: TRBJ1-1
CDR3 protein: CASSPQGNTEAFF
CDR3 DNA: TGTGCCAGCAGCCCGCAGGGGAACACTGAAGCTTTCTTT

D gene: TRBD1
V gene: TRBV12-3/TRBV12-4
clone size: NA
J gene: TRBJ1-6
CDR3 protein: CASGTGQSPLHF
CDR3 DNA: TGTGCCAGCGGGACAGGTCAATCACCCCTCCACTTT

D gene: NA
V gene: TRBV7-2
clone size: NA
J gene: TRBJ2-3
CDR3 protein: CASSLGPRGAGATDTQYF
CDR3 DNA: TGTGCCAGCAGCTTAGGACCCCGGGGCGCGGGGGCCACAGATACGCAGTATTTT

D gene: TRBD1
V gene: TRBV6-2/TRBV6-3
clone size: NA
J gene: TRBJ2-7
CDR3 protein: CASSTSGTGHEQYF
CDR3 DNA: TGTGCCAGCAGTACGTCCGGGACAGGGCACGAGCAGTACTTC

D gene: NA
V gene: TRBV6-6
clone size: NA
J gene: TRBJ1-1
CDR3 protein: CASSPVGATEAFF
CDR3 DNA: TGTGCCAGCAGCCCGGTGGGGGCCACTGAAGCTTTCTTT

D gene: NA
V gene: TRBV19
clone size: NA
J gene: TRBJ2-6
CDR3 protein: CASTSGVLGANVLTF
CDR3 DNA: TGTGCCAGTACCTCAGGGGTCTTGGGGGCCAACGTCCTGACTTTC

D gene: NA
V gene: TRBV5-1
clone size: NA
J gene: TRBJ2-3
CDR3 protein: CASSGGGGPDTQYF
CDR3 DNA: TGCGCCAGCAGCGGGGGCGGGGGCCCAGATACGCAGTATTTT

D gene: TRBD1
V gene: TRBV5-8
clone size: NA
J gene: TRBJ2-1
CDR3 protein: CASSLLGQGTNEQFF
CDR3 DNA: TGTGCCAGCAGCTTGCTGGGACAGGGAACAAATGAGCAGTTCTTC